The rows below give T cell receptor beta chains drawn from one sample of a study of blood T cell repertoires in COVID-19. Produced via immunoSEQ multiplex PCR; TCRdb's table is partial and in-frame only. The profile shows 180,000 or so clones, around 89% of them singletons. The material sequenced was peripheral blood. The receptors derive from a man over 45 with acute or convalescent COVID-19. CDR3s include the opening cysteine and the closing phenylalanine or tryptophan. Fields, in order: V gene, CDR3 protein.

>TRBV9
CASSHRTTSTDTQYF
>TRBV2
CASSEGRYQPQHF
>TRBV19
CASSIGLADGNEQFF
>TRBV3-1/TRBV3-2
CASSLLSARQELFF
>TRBV24-1
CATSDPTGYYGYTF
>TRBV29-1
CSVLQSHNQPQHF
>TRBV12-3/TRBV12-4
CASSLNTGELFF
>TRBV27
CASSYQGAYGYTF
>TRBV29-1
CSATAGGNTGELFF
>TRBV28
CASSPAGRETYGYTF
>TRBV5-4
CASSWGDGYEAFF
>TRBV7-3
CASSLTGTGAYEQYF
>TRBV11-1
CASSLGGNTEAFF
>TRBV6-5
CASGTDATGELFF
>TRBV9
CASSVESGPYGYTF
>TRBV5-1
CASSLGGTSAGELFF
>TRBV28
CASSLTVIRSPLHF
>TRBV6-6
CASSYSETGFRYF
>TRBV29-1
CSVEDRQGYTF
>TRBV19
CASRPIPGTGNTGELFF
>TRBV7-3
CASSFRGSGGYTDTQYF
>TRBV4-1
CASSMTGSYGYTF
>TRBV25-1
CASSAQNRGNNQPQHF
>TRBV9
CASSVGGPGRNTEAFF
>TRBV7-7
CASSLGLSNNSPLHF
>TRBV11-3
CASSLEGLVRGANEKLFF
>TRBV18
CASSPTDLVAGLQETQYF
>TRBV7-2
CASSLVGLGSEAFF
>TRBV4-1
CASSQDSLAVSYEQYF
>TRBV28
CASNQSPTGEGYTF
>TRBV5-4
CASSSDTTPQETQYF
>TRBV28
CASSLGLVQAYEQYF
>TRBV9
CASSAQGQYNEQFF
>TRBV5-6
CASSRSTGGLDSPLHF
>TRBV5-4
CASSPWGTVNYGYTF
>TRBV27
CASSPRLAGTSYEQYF
>TRBV10-2
CASSKTSGEQYF
>TRBV28
CASSPPGSVDTQYF
>TRBV7-9
CASSLLILVNTGELFF
>TRBV18
CASSPGHNTGELFF
>TRBV10-3
CAISVWTGLENEQFF
>TRBV28
CASTSGGTKGWTEAFF
>TRBV7-9
CASSLLAGDGNEQFF
>TRBV2
CASSVQGSYQPQHF
>TRBV28
CASSLPQGANEQFF
>TRBV5-5
CASSLDEGRPTDTQYF
>TRBV7-3
CASRGYTGELFF
>TRBV5-6
CASSFGSGTETQYF
>TRBV7-2
CASSRSSQGGWETQYF
>TRBV10-3
CAISLDRGGTDTQYF
>TRBV10-3
CAISEAGDYGYTF
>TRBV29-1
CSVPGGGVIQYF
>TRBV6-1
CASSGRRGTSGSRGTGELFF
>TRBV4-2
CASSQDGLAGGSSYNEQFF
>TRBV6-5
CASSSGLVQPQHF
>TRBV19
CASTLGGHINNEQFF
>TRBV7-2
CASSGYRGDGELFF
>TRBV27
CASSFRGLNTEAFF
>TRBV7-8
CASSLEAGGIYEQYF